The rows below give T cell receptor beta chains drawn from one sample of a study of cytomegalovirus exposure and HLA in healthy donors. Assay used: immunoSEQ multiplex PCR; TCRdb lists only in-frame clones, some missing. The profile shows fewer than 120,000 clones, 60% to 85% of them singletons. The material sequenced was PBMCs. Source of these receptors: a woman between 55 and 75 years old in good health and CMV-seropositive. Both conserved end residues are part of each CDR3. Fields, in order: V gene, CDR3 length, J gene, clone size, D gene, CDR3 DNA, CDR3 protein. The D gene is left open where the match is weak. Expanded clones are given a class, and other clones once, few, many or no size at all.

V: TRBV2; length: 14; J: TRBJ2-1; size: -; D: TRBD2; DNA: TGTGCCAGCAGTAAGGGGACTACTTACAATGAGCAGTTCTTC; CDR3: CASSKGTTYNEQFF
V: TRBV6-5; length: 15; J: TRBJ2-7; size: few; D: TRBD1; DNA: TGTGCCAGCAGTTACTCGGGACAGGGGGCCTACGAGCAGTACTTC; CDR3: CASSYSGQGAYEQYF
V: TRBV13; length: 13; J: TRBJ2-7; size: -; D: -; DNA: TGTGCCAGCAGCTTACAGGATACCTACGAGCAGTACTTC; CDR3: CASSLQDTYEQYF
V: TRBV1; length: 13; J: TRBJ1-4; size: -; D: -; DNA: TGCACCAGCAGCCAGGGGCTTAATGAAAAACTGTTTTTT; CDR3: CTSSQGLNEKLFF
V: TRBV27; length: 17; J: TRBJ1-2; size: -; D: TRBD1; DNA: TGTGCCAGCAGTTCCGAGAACCCAGGGGGCGATAACTATGGCTACACCTTC; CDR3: CASSSENPGGDNYGYTF
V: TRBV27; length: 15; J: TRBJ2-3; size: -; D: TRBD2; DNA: TGTGCCAGCAGTTTAGCCCTAGCGGGGACAGATACGCAGTATTTT; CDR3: CASSLALAGTDTQYF
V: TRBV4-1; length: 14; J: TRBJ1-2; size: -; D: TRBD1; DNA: TGCGCCAGCAGCCTACCGGACAGGTTTCCTGGCTACACCTTC; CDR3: CASSLPDRFPGYTF
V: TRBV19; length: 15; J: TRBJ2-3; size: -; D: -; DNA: TGTGCCAGTAGCCGCCGGGAGACTAGCACAGATACGCAGTATTTT; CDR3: CASSRRETSTDTQYF
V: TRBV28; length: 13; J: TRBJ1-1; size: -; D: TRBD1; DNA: TGTGCCAGCAGTTTATGGGCGACAGGGATAGCTTTCTTT; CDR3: CASSLWATGIAFF
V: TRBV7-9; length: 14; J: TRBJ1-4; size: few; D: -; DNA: TGTGCCAGCAGCTTAGGCGCTGGGCCGGAAAAACTGTTTTTT; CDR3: CASSLGAGPEKLFF
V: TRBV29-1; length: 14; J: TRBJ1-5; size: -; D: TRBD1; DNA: TGCAGCGTTGCTTGGGGACAGGACAATCAGCCCCAGCATTTT; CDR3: CSVAWGQDNQPQHF
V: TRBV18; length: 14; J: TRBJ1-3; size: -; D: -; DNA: TGTGCCAGCTCGCCAGATCAGGGAGGCAACACCATATATTTT; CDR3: CASSPDQGGNTIYF
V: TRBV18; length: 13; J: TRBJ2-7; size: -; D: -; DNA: TGTGCCAGCTCACCGACAGCCAGCTACGAGCAGTACTTC; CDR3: CASSPTASYEQYF
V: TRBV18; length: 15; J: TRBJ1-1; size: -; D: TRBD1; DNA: TGTGCCAGCTCACCCCAGGGGGGTAGGGGCACTGAAGCTTTCTTT; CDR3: CASSPQGGRGTEAFF
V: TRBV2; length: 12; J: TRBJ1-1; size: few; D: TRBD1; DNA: TGTGCCAGCAGTGCAGGGGGCACTGAAGCTTTCTTT; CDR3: CASSAGGTEAFF
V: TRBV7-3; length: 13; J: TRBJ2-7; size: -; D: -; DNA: TGTGCCAGCAGCAGATACAGGGAGGGCGAGCAGTACTTC; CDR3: CASSRYREGEQYF
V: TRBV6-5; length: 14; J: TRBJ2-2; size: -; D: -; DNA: TGTGCCAGCAGTTACGATAGTGGCACCGGGGAGCTGTTTTTT; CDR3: CASSYDSGTGELFF
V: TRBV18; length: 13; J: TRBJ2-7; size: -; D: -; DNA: TGTGCCAGCTCAAGGACAACCTCCTACGAGCAGTACTTC; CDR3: CASSRTTSYEQYF
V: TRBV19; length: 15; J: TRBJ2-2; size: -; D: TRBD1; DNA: TGTGCCAGTAGTCTAAGACACAGGGGTAGCGGGGAGCTGTTTTTT; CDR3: CASSLRHRGSGELFF
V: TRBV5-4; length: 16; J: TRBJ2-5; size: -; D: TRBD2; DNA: TGTGCCAGCAGCTTGGGGACTAGCGGGACGATAGAGACCCAGTACTTC; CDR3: CASSLGTSGTIETQYF
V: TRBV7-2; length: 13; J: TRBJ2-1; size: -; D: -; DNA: TGTGCCAGCAGCTTAATCTATACCAATGAGCAGTTCTTC; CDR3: CASSLIYTNEQFF
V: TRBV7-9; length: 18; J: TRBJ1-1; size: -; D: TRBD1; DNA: TGTTCCAGCAGCTTAGGACTGAATAACAGGGGATTGAACACTGAAGCTTTCTTT; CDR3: CSSSLGLNNRGLNTEAFF
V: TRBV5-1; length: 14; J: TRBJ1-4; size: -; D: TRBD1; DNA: TGCGCCAGCAGCCCAGACAGGGGTCTTGAAAAACTGTTTTTT; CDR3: CASSPDRGLEKLFF
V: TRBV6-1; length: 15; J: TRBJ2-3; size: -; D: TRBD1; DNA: TGTGCCAGCATCTCGACAGGGGCGCGAGGGGATACGCAGTATTTT; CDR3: CASISTGARGDTQYF
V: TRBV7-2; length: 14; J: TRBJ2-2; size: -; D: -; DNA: TGTGCCAGCAGCTTACTATCAGGATTCGGGGAGCTGTTTTTT; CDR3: CASSLLSGFGELFF
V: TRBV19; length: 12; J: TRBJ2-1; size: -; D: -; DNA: TGTGCCAGTGGGGCTACCTACAATGAGCAGTTCTTC; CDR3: CASGATYNEQFF
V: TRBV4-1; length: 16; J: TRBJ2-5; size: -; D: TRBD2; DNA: TGCGCCAGCAGCCAAGATCCAGCGGGAGGACAAGAGACCCAGTACTTC; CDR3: CASSQDPAGGQETQYF
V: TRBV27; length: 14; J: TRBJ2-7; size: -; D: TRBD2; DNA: TGTGCCAGCAGCCCCCTCGCGGGAGGTGCCGAGCAGTACTTC; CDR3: CASSPLAGGAEQYF
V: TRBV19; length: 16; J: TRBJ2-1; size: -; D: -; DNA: TGTGCCAGTAGTATAGGTGGGGCCGGCGGAACGGATGAGCAGTTCTTC; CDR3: CASSIGGAGGTDEQFF
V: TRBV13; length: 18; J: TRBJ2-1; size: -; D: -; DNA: TGTGCCAGCAGCGTGCGCAGGGGTCTGGGGTCTACCTACAATGAGCAGTTCTTC; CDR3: CASSVRRGLGSTYNEQFF
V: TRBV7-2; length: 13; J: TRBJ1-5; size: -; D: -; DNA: TGTGCCAGCAGCTTATTCTCTAATCAGCCCCAGCATTTT; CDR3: CASSLFSNQPQHF
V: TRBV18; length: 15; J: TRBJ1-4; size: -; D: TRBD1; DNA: TGTGCCAGCTCATCAACAGGGGTTATAGATGAAAAACTGTTTTTT; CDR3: CASSSTGVIDEKLFF
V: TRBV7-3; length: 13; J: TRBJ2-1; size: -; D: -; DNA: TGTGCCAGCAGCTTAATTGGCGGGAATGAGCAGTTCTTC; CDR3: CASSLIGGNEQFF
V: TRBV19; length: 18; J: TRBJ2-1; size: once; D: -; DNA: TGTGCCAGTAGTATTGGGGGTGTTCGGGGGGCTAACTACAATGAGCAGTTCTTC; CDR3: CASSIGGVRGANYNEQFF
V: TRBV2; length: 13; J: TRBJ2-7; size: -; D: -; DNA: TGTGCCAGCAGTGAAGTCGGGGTATACGAGCAGTACTTC; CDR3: CASSEVGVYEQYF
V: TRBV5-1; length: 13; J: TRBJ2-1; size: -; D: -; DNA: TGCGCCAGCAGTTCGACTACCGACAATGAGCAGTTCTTC; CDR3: CASSSTTDNEQFF
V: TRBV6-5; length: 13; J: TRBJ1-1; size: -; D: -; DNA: TGTGCCAGCAGATACCGACTGGACACTGAAGCTTTCTTT; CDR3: CASRYRLDTEAFF
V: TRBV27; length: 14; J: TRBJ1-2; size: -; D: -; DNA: TGTGCCAGCAGTTTTATAAGCGGCGGGTATGGCTACACCTTC; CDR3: CASSFISGGYGYTF
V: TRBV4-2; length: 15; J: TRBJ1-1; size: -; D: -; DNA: TGTGCCAGCAGCCAATTACAGGAACGGAACACTGAAGCTTTCTTT; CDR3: CASSQLQERNTEAFF
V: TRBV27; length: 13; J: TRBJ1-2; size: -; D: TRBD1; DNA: TGTGCCAGCAGTTCAAGGACAGGGGAGGGCTACACCTTC; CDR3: CASSSRTGEGYTF